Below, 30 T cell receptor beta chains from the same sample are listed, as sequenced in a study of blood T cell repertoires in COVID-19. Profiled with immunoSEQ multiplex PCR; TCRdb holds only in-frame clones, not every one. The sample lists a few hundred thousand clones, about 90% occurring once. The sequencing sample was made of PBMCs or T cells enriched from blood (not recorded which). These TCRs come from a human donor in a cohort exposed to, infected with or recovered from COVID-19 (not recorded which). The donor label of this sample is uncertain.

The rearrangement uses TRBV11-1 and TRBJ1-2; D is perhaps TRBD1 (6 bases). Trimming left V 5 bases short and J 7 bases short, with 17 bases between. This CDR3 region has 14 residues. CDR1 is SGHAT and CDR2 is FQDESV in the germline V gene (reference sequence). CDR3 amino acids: CASSNTGKGSGYTF. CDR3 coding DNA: TGTGCCAGCAGCAACACAGGGAAAGGAAGTGGCTACACCTTC.

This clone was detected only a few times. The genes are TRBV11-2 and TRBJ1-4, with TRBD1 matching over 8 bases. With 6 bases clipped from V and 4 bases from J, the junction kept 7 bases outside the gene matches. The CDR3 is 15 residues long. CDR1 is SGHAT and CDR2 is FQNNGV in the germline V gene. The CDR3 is CASRATGGVNEKLFF. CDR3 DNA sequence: TGTGCCAGCAGAGCTACAGGGGGAGTTAATGAAAAACTGTTTTTT.

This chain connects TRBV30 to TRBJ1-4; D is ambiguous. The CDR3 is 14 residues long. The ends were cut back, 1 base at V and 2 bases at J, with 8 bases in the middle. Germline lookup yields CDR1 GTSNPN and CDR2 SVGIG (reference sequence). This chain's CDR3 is CAWSAGRTNEKLFF. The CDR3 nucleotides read TGTGCCTGGAGTGCAGGCAGGACTAATGAAAAACTGTTTTTT. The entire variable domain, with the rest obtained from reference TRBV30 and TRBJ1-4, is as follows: SQTIHQWPATLVQPVGSPLSLECTVEGTSNPNLYWYRQAAGRGLQLLFYSVGIGQISSEVPQNLSASRPQDRQFILSSKKLLLSDSGFYLCAWSAGRTNEKLFFGSGTQLSVL.

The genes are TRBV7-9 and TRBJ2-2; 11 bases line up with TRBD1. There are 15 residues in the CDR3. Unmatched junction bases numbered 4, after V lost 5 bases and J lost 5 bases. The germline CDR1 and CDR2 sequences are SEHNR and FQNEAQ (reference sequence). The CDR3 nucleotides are TGTGCCAGCAGCACCGGGACAGGGGGGACCGGGGAGCTGTTTTTT. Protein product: CASSTGTGGTGELFF.

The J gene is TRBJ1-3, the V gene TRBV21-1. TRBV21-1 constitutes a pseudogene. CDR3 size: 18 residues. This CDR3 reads CASSKRTPHSSSRNTIYF. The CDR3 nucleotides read TGTGCCAGCAGCAAACGTACCCCTCATTCTTCTTCGCGGAACACCATATATTTT.

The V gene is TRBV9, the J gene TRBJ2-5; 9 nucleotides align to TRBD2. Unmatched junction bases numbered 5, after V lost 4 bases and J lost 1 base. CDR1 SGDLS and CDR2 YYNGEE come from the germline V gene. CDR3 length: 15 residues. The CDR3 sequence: CASSRSGGLQETQYF. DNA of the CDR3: TGTGCCAGCAGCCGTAGCGGGGGCCTCCAAGAGACCCAGTACTTC.

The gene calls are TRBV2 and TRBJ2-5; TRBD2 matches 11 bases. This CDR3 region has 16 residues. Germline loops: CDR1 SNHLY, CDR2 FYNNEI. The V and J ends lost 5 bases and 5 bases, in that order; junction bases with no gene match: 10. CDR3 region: CASSPSSGGFFETQYF. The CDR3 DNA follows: TGTGCCAGCAGTCCTTCTAGCGGGGGGTTCTTTGAGACCCAGTACTTC.

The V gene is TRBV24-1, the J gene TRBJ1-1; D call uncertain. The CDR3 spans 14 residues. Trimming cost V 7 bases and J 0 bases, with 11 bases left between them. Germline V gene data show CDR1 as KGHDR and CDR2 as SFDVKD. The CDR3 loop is CATRQNVMNTEAFF. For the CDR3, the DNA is TGTGCCACCAGGCAGAATGTCATGAACACTGAAGCTTTCTTT.

The CDR3 sequence: CASSLDGILNYGYTF. Written as DNA, the CDR3 is TGCGCCAGCAGCTTGGACGGGATCCTTAACTATGGCTACACCTTC. This chain connects TRBV5-1 to TRBJ1-2; D call uncertain. V was pared by 0 bases and J by 1 base, with 10 bases between. The CDR3 covers 15 residues. Germline assignment: CDR1 SGHRS and CDR2 YFSETQ.

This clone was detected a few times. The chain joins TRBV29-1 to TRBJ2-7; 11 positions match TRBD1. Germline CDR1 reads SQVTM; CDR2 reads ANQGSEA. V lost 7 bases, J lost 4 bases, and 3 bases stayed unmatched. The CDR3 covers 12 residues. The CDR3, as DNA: TGCAGCGGGACAGGGGGCAATTACGAGCAGTACTTC. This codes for CSGTGGNYEQYF.

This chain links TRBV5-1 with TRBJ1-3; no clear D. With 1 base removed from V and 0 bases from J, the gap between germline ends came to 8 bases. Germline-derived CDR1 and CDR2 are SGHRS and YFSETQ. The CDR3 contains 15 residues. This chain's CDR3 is CASSLYGYSGNTIYF. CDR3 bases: TGCGCCAGCAGCTTGTACGGGTACTCTGGAAACACCATATATTTT.

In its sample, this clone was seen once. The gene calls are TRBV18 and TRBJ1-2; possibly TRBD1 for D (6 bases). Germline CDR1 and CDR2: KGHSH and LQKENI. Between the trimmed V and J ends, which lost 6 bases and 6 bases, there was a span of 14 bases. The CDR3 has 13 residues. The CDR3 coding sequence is TGTGCCAGCTCTCAAAACAGGGACGATGGCTACACCTTC. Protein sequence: CASSQNRDDGYTF. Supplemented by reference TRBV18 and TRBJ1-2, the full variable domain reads NAGVMQNPRHLVRRRGQEARLRCSPMKGHSHVYWYRQLPEEGLKFMVYLQKENIIDESGMPKERFSAEFPKEGPSILRIQQVVRGDSAAYFCASSQNRDDGYTFGSGTRLTVV.

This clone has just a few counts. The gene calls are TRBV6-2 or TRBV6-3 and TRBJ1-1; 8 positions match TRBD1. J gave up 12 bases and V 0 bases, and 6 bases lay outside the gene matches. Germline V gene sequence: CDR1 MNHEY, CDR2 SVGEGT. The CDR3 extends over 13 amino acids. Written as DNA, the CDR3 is TGTGCCAGCAGTTACTCCGACAGGGGAAGGTCTTTCTTT. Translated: CASSYSDRGRSFF.

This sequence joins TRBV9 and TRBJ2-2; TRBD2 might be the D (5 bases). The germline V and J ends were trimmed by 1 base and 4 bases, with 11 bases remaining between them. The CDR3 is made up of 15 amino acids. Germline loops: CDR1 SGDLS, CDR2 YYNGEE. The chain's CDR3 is CASSVSLGSTGELFF. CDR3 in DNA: TGTGCCAGCAGCGTATCGCTAGGGAGCACCGGGGAGCTGTTTTTT. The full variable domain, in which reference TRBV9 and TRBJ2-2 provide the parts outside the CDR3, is DSGVTQTPKHLITATGQRVTLRCSPRSGDLSVYWYQQSLDQGLQFLIQYYNGEERAKGNILERFSAQQFPDLHSELNLSSLELGDSALYFCASSVSLGSTGELFFGEGSRLTVL.

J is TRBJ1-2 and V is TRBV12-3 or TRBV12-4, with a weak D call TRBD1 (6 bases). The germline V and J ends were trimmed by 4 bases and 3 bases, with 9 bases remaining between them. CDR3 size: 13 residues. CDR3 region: CASSYRDDYGYTF. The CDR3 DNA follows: TGTGCCAGCAGTTACAGGGATGACTATGGCTACACCTTC.

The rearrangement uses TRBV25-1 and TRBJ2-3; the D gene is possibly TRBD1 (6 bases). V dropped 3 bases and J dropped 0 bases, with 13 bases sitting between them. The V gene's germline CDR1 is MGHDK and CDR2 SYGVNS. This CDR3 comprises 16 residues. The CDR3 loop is CASSEGRTASTDTQYF. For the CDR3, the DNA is TGTGCCAGCAGTGAGGGAAGGACAGCTAGCACAGATACGCAGTATTTT.

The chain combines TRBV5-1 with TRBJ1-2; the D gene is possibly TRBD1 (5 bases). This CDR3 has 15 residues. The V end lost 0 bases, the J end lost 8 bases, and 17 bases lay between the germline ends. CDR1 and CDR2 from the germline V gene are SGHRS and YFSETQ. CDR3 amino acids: CASSLEGREGVGYTF. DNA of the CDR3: TGCGCCAGCAGCTTGGAGGGCAGGGAAGGTGTGGGCTACACCTTC.

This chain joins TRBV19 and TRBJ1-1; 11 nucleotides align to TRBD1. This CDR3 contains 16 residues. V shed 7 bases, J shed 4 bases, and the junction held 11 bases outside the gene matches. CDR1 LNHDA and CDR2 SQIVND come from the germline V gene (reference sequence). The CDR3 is CASIPRDRGSGTEAFF. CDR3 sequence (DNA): TGTGCCAGTATTCCCCGGGACAGGGGGTCCGGCACTGAAGCTTTCTTT.

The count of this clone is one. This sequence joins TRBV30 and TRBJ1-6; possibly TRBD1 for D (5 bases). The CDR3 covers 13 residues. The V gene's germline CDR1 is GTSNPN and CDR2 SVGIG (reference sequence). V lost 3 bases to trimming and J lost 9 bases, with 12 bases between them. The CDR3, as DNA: TGTGCCTGGAGCAAACAGGATCTTTCACCCCTCCACTTT. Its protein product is CAWSKQDLSPLHF. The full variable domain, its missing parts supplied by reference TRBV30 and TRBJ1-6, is SQTIHQWPATLVQPVGSPLSLECTVEGTSNPNLYWYRQAAGRGLQLLFYSVGIGQISSEVPQNLSASRPQDRQFILSSKKLLLSDSGFYLCAWSKQDLSPLHFGNGTRLTVT.

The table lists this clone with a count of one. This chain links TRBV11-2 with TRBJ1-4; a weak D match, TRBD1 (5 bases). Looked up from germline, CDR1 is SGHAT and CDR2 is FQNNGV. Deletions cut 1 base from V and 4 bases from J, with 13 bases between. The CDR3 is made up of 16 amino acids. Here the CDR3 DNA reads TGTGCCAGCAGCTTAGGACCTGGAGGGGTTAATGAAAAACTGTTTTTT. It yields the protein CASSLGPGGVNEKLFF.

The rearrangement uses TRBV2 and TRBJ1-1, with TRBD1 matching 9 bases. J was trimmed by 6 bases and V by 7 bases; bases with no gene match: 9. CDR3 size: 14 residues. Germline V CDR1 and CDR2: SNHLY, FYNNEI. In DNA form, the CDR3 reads TGTGCCAGCATTGGACCGGGACAGGGAGCTGAAGCTTTCTTT. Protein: CASIGPGQGAEAFF.

The CDR3 sequence is CSASSLSVNYGYTF. The CDR3 DNA sequence: TGCAGTGCTAGTTCCCTCAGCGTTAACTATGGCTACACCTTC. The chain carries TRBV20-1 and TRBJ1-2; D remains unclear. V dropped 3 bases and J dropped 1 base, with 12 bases sitting between them. Germline V gene lookup returns CDR1 DFQATT and CDR2 SNEGSKA (reference sequence). The CDR3 runs 14 residues.

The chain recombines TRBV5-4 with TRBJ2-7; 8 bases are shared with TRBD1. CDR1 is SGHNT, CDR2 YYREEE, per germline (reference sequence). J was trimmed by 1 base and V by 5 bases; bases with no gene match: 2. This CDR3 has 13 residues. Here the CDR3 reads CASSRQGSYEQYF. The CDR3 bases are TGTGCCAGCAGTCGACAGGGGTCCTACGAGCAGTACTTC.

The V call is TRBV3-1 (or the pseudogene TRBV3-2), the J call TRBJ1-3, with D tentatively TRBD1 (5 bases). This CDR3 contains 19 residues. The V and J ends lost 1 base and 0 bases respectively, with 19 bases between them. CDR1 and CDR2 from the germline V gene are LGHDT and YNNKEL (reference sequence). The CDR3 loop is CASSQVGSLSDSSGNTIYF. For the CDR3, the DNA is TGTGCCAGCAGCCAAGTGGGCAGTTTAAGCGACAGCTCTGGAAACACCATATATTTT.

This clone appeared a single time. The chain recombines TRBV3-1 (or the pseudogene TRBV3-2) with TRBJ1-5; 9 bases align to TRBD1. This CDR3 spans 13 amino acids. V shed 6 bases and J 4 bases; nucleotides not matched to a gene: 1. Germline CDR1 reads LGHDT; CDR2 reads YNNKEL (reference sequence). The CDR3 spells CASRQGANQPQHF. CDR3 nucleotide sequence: TGTGCCAGCAGACAGGGGGCAAATCAGCCCCAGCATTTT.

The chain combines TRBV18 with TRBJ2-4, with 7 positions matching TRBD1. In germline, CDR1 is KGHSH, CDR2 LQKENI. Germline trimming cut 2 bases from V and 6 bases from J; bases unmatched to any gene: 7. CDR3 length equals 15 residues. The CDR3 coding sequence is TGTGCCAGCTCACCAAGGGACAGTAAAGTAAACATTCAGTACTTC. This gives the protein CASSPRDSKVNIQYF.

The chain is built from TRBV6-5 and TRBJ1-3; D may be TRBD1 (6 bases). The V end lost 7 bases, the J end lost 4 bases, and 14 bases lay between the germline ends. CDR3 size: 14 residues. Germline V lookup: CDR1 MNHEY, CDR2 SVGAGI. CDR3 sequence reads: CASKPWGPGNTIYF. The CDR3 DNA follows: TGTGCCAGCAAACCCTGGGGGCCCGGAAACACCATATATTTT.

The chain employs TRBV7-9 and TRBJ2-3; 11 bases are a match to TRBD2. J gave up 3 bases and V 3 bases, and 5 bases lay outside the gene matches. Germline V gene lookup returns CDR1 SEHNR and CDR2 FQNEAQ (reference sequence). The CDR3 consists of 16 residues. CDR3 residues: CASSFIAGGLTDTQYF. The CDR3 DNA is TGTGCCAGCAGCTTTATAGCGGGGGGGCTTACAGATACGCAGTATTTT. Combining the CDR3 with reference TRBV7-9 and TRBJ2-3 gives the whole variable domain DTGVSQNPRHKITKRGQNVTFRCDPISEHNRLYWYRQTLGQGPEFLTYFQNEAQLEKSRLLSDRFSAERPKGSFSTLEIQRTEQGDSAMYLCASSFIAGGLTDTQYFGPGTRLTVL.

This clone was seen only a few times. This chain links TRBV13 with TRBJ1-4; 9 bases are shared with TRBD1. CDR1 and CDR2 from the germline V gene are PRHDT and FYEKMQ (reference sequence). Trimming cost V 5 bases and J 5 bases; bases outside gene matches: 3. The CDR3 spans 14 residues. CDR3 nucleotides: TGTGCCAGCAGCCCCGGACAGGGGAATGAAAAACTGTTTTTT. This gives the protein CASSPGQGNEKLFF. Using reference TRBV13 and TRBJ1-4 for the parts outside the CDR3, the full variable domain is AAGVIQSPRHLIKEKRETATLKCYPIPRHDTVYWYQQGPGQDPQFLISFYEKMQSDKGSIPDRFSAQQFSDYHSELNMSSLELGDSALYFCASSPGQGNEKLFFGSGTQLSVL.

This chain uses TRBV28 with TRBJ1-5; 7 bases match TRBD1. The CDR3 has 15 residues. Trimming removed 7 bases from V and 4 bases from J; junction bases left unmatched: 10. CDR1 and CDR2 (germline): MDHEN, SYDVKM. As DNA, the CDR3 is TGTGCCAGCATCGGGACAGCGAGACTTAATCAGCCCCAGCATTTT. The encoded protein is CASIGTARLNQPQHF.